Shown below are 19 T cell receptor beta chains from a single sample sequenced in a study of blood T cell repertoires in COVID-19. Clones were sequenced by immunoSEQ multiplex PCR, and TCRdb holds only the in-frame ones, with some missing. The data contain 150,000 or so clones, roughly 89% of them seen just once; the ten biggest clones take up 5.5% to 7.5%. The sample consisted of PBMCs or T cells enriched from blood (not recorded which). These receptor sequences come from a woman in her forties or fifties who had been exposed to COVID-19.

The J gene is TRBJ1-2, the V gene TRBV27; perhaps TRBD1 as D (6 bases). The CDR3 totals 14 residues. Trimming cost V 6 bases and J 4 bases, with 15 bases left between them. Germline CDR1 MNHEY, CDR2 SMNVEV (reference sequence). As DNA, the CDR3 is TGTGCCAGCAGGGGGGCCGGGGACGGCTATGGCTACACCTTC. It encodes CASRGAGDGYGYTF.

V is TRBV7-2 and J is TRBJ1-3, with a possible D match to TRBD1 (6 bases). The CDR3 covers 15 residues. CDR1 is SGHTA, CDR2 FQGNSA, per germline. V was clipped by 1 base and J by 2 bases, with 9 bases between them. The CDR3 sequence: CASSLVSGAGNTIYF. DNA of the CDR3: TGTGCCAGCAGCTTAGTTTCAGGGGCTGGAAACACCATATATTTT.

The chain joins TRBV7-8 to TRBJ2-1; 12 nucleotides align to TRBD2. CDR3 length: 15 amino acids. Unmatched junction bases numbered 9, after V lost 5 bases and J lost 10 bases. Germline assignment: CDR1 SGHVS and CDR2 FQNEAQ. The CDR3: CASSTGLAGTWEQFF. CDR3 coding DNA: TGTGCCAGCAGCACAGGACTAGCGGGAACCTGGGAGCAGTTCTTC.

The chain uses TRBV4-2 and TRBJ2-2; no reliable D call. Germline V gene lookup returns CDR1 LGHNA and CDR2 YNFKEQ. This CDR3 has 15 residues. V lost 2 bases and J lost 7, with 14 bases in between. As DNA, the CDR3 is TGTGCCAGCAGCCAAAGGTCCGATAGCCGCGGGGAGCTGTTTTTT. The encoded protein is CASSQRSDSRGELFF.

V and J are TRBV14 and TRBJ1-4; D ambiguous. V was cut by 4 bases and J by 8 bases, with 11 bases left in between. The CDR3 is 13 residues long. The germline V gene encodes CDR1 SGHDN and CDR2 FVKESK. CDR3 DNA sequence: TGTGCCAGCAGCCTATACCGGGGAGAAAAACTGTTTTTT. Translation: CASSLYRGEKLFF.

The gene calls are TRBV12-3 or TRBV12-4 and TRBJ2-5, with 7 bases fitting TRBD1. V lost 5 bases to trimming and J lost 5 bases; unmatched junction nucleotides: 2. The CDR3 extends over 12 amino acids. The CDR3 DNA reads TGTGCCAGCAGTGTCAGGGGGGAGACCCAGTACTTC. Translated: CASSVRGETQYF.

This clone has just a few counts. V usage is TRBV4-1 and J usage is TRBJ2-1, with 10 bases aligning to TRBD2. V trimming: 0 bases; J trimming: 10 bases; junction bases outside the gene matches: 12. The CDR3 has 17 amino acids. The germline V gene encodes CDR1 MGHRA and CDR2 YSYEKL. In nucleotides, the CDR3 is TGCGCCAGCAGCCAAGAGGCCCCAGCGGGGGGGCTAGGGGAGCAGTTCTTC. Protein: CASSQEAPAGGLGEQFF.

This rearrangement joins TRBV5-8 to TRBJ1-1, with no clear D. CDR1 SGHTS and CDR2 YDEGEE come from the germline V gene. The CDR3 extends over 12 amino acids. Between the trimmed V and J ends, which lost 2 bases and 7 bases, there was a span of 9 bases. The CDR3 bases are TGTGCCAGCAGCTTCCCGGGGAGTGAAGCTTTCTTT. It codes for CASSFPGSEAFF.

The chain is built from TRBV5-4 and TRBJ1-5; tentative D call: TRBD1 (6 bases). This CDR3 comprises 14 residues. In germline, CDR1 is SGHNT, CDR2 YYREEE (reference sequence). Trimming took off 2 bases at V and 3 bases at J, with 9 bases between the two ends. CDR3 DNA sequence: TGTGCCAGCAGCTTACAGGGTCCCAATCAGCCCCAGCATTTT. It yields the protein CASSLQGPNQPQHF. The whole variable domain, filled in from reference TRBV5-4 and TRBJ1-5, reads ETGVTQSPTHLIKTRGQQVTLRCSSQSGHNTVSWYQQALGQGPQFIFQYYREEENGRGNFPPRFSGLQFPNYSSELNVNALELDDSALYLCASSLQGPNQPQHFGDGTRLSIL.

This clone appeared a few times. The chain joins TRBV9 to TRBJ2-2; possibly TRBD2 for D (6 bases). The CDR3 runs 15 residues. Germline assignment: CDR1 SGDLS and CDR2 YYNGEE. V dropped 1 base and J dropped 1 base, with 8 bases sitting between them. CDR3 coding DNA: TGTGCCAGCAGCGTACGCGGGGTGAACACCGGGGAGCTGTTTTTT. Its protein product is CASSVRGVNTGELFF.

The chain uses TRBV18 and TRBJ1-5, with TRBD1 identical over 9 bases. Per the germline V gene, CDR1 is KGHSH and CDR2 is LQKENI. The junction had 9 bases not matched to a gene; V was cut back by 6 bases and J by 3 bases. The CDR3 runs 16 residues. As DNA, the CDR3 is TGTGCCAGCTCCCGACCCGGGACAGGGAACAATCAGCCCCAGCATTTT. It translates to CASSRPGTGNNQPQHF.

This chain links TRBV27 with TRBJ1-2; 7 bases agree with TRBD1. The V gene's germline CDR1 is MNHEY and CDR2 SMNVEV (reference sequence). V dropped 4 bases and J dropped 1; count of bases not matched to a gene: 12. CDR3 length: 17 amino acids. CDR3 residues: CASSSTTGTDLNYGYTF. CDR3 DNA sequence: TGTGCCAGCAGTTCTACTACCGGGACAGATCTTAACTATGGCTACACCTTC.

The rearrangement links TRBV27 to TRBJ1-1; D is unclear. The CDR3 loop spans 14 amino acids. The germline gives CDR1 MNHEY, CDR2 SMNVEV (reference sequence). V was pared by 7 bases and J by 3 bases, with 15 bases between. The CDR3 protein is CASTRLGGYTEAFF. CDR3 DNA sequence: TGTGCCAGCACCCGGCTGGGAGGGTACACTGAAGCTTTCTTT.

This chain connects TRBV6-1 to TRBJ2-1; the D is unclear. V was trimmed by 0 bases and J by 7 bases, leaving 10 bases between them. The germline V gene encodes CDR1 MNHNS and CDR2 SASEGT. This CDR3 spans 14 amino acids. DNA of the CDR3: TGTGCCAGCAGTGAAGCCTACCGAGGAAATGAGCAGTTCTTC. Its translation is CASSEAYRGNEQFF.

This clone was found once. The chain carries TRBV27 and TRBJ2-1; the match to TRBD2 covers 7 bases. V shed 0 bases, J shed 3 bases, and the junction held 5 bases outside the gene matches. This CDR3 region has 16 residues. Germline V gene data show CDR1 as MNHEY and CDR2 as SMNVEV (reference sequence). The CDR3 DNA reads as TGTGCCAGCAGTTTATCGAGGAAGCGGGACTACAATGAGCAGTTCTTC. This sequence encodes CASSLSRKRDYNEQFF.

This chain links TRBV7-2 with TRBJ2-5; TRBD1 matches at 7 bases. Germline V gene sequence: CDR1 SGHTA, CDR2 FQGNSA. This CDR3 contains 17 residues. V was pared by 5 bases and J by 7 bases, with 19 bases of the junction left unmatched. CDR3 region: CASSPHTQQGSLRTQYF. As DNA, the CDR3 is TGTGCCAGCAGCCCTCATACGCAACAGGGGTCCCTGCGGACCCAGTACTTC. Drawing the rest from reference TRBV7-2 and TRBJ2-5, the complete variable domain is GAGVSQSPSNKVTEKGKDVELRCDPISGHTALYWYRQSLGQGLEFLIYFQGNSAPDKSGLPSDRFSAERTGGSVSTLTIQRTQQEDSAVYLCASSPHTQQGSLRTQYFGPGTRLLVL.

The chain is built from TRBV4-2 and TRBJ2-7, with a possible D match to TRBD2 (6 bases). The CDR3 has 15 residues. CDR1 and CDR2 from the germline V gene are LGHNA and YNFKEQ. Between the trimmed V and J ends, which lost 3 bases and 3 bases, there was a span of 15 bases. This chain's CDR3 is CASSHSGTGDYEQYF. CDR3 bases: TGTGCCAGCAGCCACTCAGGGACTGGGGACTACGAGCAGTACTTC.

The V and J genes are TRBV23-1 and TRBJ1-2; D gene unclear. TRBV23-1 is an open reading frame whose function is uncertain. Trimming shortened V by 0 bases and J by 1 base, and 6 bases separated the two germline ends. The CDR3 extends over 14 amino acids. The CDR3 DNA reads TGCGCCAGCAGTCAATCGGAGATTAACTATGGCTACACCTTC. The encoded protein is CASSQSEINYGYTF.

The V and J genes are TRBV7-6 and TRBJ2-1; 7 positions match TRBD1. Unmatched junction bases numbered 14, after V lost 5 bases and J lost 10 bases. The CDR3 spans 15 residues. Germline V CDR1 and CDR2: SGHVS, FNYEAQ. CDR3 DNA sequence: TGTGCCAGCAGCGGAGACAGGGATGGGGGTAAGGAGCAGTTCTTC. This sequence encodes CASSGDRDGGKEQFF.